Listed here are 14 T cell receptor beta chains from one sample, sequenced in a study of blood T cell repertoires in COVID-19. Clones were read by immunoSEQ multiplex PCR, and TCRdb kept only the in-frame ones, dropping some. The top ten hold 1.9% of the sample, which has 140,000 to 150,000 clones, approximately 80% seen once. Specimen: peripheral blood. These receptors all come from a woman aged 60-75 years with acute or convalescent COVID-19.

The rearrangement joins TRBV5-1 to TRBJ1-2, with 9 bases identical to TRBD1. Germline values: CDR1 SGHRS, CDR2 YFSETQ. The CDR3 covers 15 residues. J gave up 1 base and V 5 bases, and 6 bases lay outside the gene matches. The CDR3, as DNA: TGCGCCAGCAGTCCTACAGGGGGCCATAACTATGGCTACACCTTC. Protein product: CASSPTGGHNYGYTF. The full variable domain, rest sourced from reference TRBV5-1 and TRBJ1-2, is KAGVTQTPRYLIKTRGQQVTLSCSPISGHRSVSWYQQTPGQGLQFLFEYFSETQRNKGNFPGRFSGRQFSNSRSEMNVSTLELGDSALYLCASSPTGGHNYGYTFGSGTRLTVV.

This rearrangement joins TRBV7-2 to TRBJ2-1; 7 bases match TRBD2. Germline CDR1 reads SGHTA; CDR2 reads FQGNSA. The CDR3 covers 16 residues. With V trimmed by 1 base and J by 2 bases, 5 bases remained unmatched. The CDR3 sequence is CASSLGGGGPYNEQFF. CDR3 DNA sequence: TGTGCCAGCAGCTTAGGAGGCGGGGGTCCCTACAATGAGCAGTTCTTC.

This chain joins TRBV18 and TRBJ1-6; no clear D gene. The CDR3 has 15 amino acids. V lost 1 base and J 5 bases, leaving 9 bases between the germline ends. Germline lookup yields CDR1 KGHSH and CDR2 LQKENI. The CDR3 nucleotides read TGTGCCAGCTCACCACTGTACCCGGATAATTCACCCCTCCACTTT. Its protein is CASSPLYPDNSPLHF. Full variable domain (rest looked up from reference TRBV18 and TRBJ1-6): NAGVMQNPRHLVRRRGQEARLRCSPMKGHSHVYWYRQLPEEGLKFMVYLQKENIIDESGMPKERFSAEFPKEGPSILRIQQVVRGDSAAYFCASSPLYPDNSPLHFGNGTRLTVT.

This clone has just one count. The chain combines TRBV28 with TRBJ1-2, with D possibly matching TRBD1 (5 bases). V lost 5 bases and J lost 0, with 13 bases in between. Germline V gives CDR1 MDHEN, CDR2 SYDVKM. This CDR3 contains 15 residues. In nucleotides, the CDR3 is TGTGCCAGCAGTCCCGGTGGGGCAACTAACTATGGCTACACCTTC. Translation gives CASSPGGATNYGYTF.

The V and J genes are TRBV11-2 and TRBJ1-1; 11 nucleotides align to TRBD1. CDR1 SGHAT and CDR2 FQNNGV come from the germline V gene. The CDR3 consists of 14 residues. The V and J ends lost 1 base and 7 bases, in that order; junction bases with no gene match: 2. The CDR3 reads CASSLVGQGDEAFF. The CDR3 region has the DNA TGTGCCAGCAGCTTAGTGGGACAGGGGGATGAAGCTTTCTTT.

This clone was seen only a few times. Here the CDR3 reads CATSDWGTSRDEQFF. CDR3 bases: TGTGCCACCAGTGATTGGGGGACTAGCCGGGATGAGCAGTTCTTC. The chain joins TRBV24-1 to TRBJ2-1; 9 bases line up with TRBD2. V shed 2 bases, J shed 8 bases, and the junction held 6 bases outside the gene matches. The CDR3 is made up of 15 amino acids. CDR1 is KGHDR, CDR2 SFDVKD, per germline.

CDR3 loop: CASSQDLGIRQFF. The CDR3 DNA sequence: TGTGCCAGCAGCCAAGATCTCGGGATCAGGCAGTTCTTC. The chain is built from TRBV3-1 (or the pseudogene TRBV3-2) and TRBJ2-1, with D perhaps TRBD2 (5 bases). V was clipped by 0 bases and J by 12 bases, with 12 bases between them. CDR3 length equals 13 residues. The germline V gene has CDR1 LGHDT and CDR2 YNNKEL (reference sequence).

The chain combines TRBV27 with TRBJ1-5, with D possibly TRBD1 on 6 matching bases. The CDR3 is made up of 15 amino acids. V lost 6 bases, J lost 2 bases, and 14 bases lay in between. Germline-derived CDR1 and CDR2 are MNHEY and SMNVEV (reference sequence). The CDR3 DNA is TGTGCCAGCAGGGAAACAGGGTTAGGCAATCAGCCCCAGCATTTT. This sequence encodes CASRETGLGNQPQHF.

Only a few counts were recorded for this clone. DNA for the CDR3: TGTGCCAGCAGAGACCACTCGATGAACACTGAAGCTTTCTTT. Its protein product is CASRDHSMNTEAFF. The V gene is TRBV6-4, the J gene TRBJ1-1; D gene unclear. The CDR3 runs to 14 residues. Per the germline V gene, CDR1 is MRHNA and CDR2 is SNTAGT. V was trimmed by 6 bases and J by 0 bases, leaving 11 bases between them.

This clone was detected only a few times. The V gene is TRBV20-1, the J gene TRBJ2-3, with D unresolved. The ends were cut back, 5 bases at V and 4 bases at J, with 7 bases in the middle. This CDR3 contains 11 residues. Looked up from germline, CDR1 is DFQATT and CDR2 is SNEGSKA (reference sequence). CDR3 protein: CSADKADTQYF. The CDR3 DNA reads TGCAGTGCTGACAAGGCAGATACGCAGTATTTT.

V and J are TRBV18 and TRBJ2-1, with D hard to call. CDR1 and CDR2 (germline): KGHSH, LQKENI. Trimming left V 2 bases short and J 7 bases short, with 21 bases between. This CDR3 spans 17 amino acids. The CDR3 spells CASSPSSQAQARNEQFF. The DNA of the CDR3 is TGTGCCAGCTCACCAAGTAGTCAGGCACAAGCCCGGAATGAGCAGTTCTTC.

DNA for the CDR3: TGTGCCAGCTCACGGCGTCTAGACCACCCTGGAAACACCATATATTTT. It translates to CASSRRLDHPGNTIYF. V usage is TRBV18 and J usage is TRBJ1-3, with no clear D. Trimming stripped 4 bases from V and 2 bases from J, with 15 bases between. CDR3 size: 16 residues. Germline CDR1 reads KGHSH; CDR2 reads LQKENI.

J is TRBJ2-7 and V is TRBV5-4; the match to TRBD2 covers 12 bases. This CDR3 region has 14 residues. Trimming took 1 base from V and 6 from J; bases not matched to a gene: 2. Germline V gives CDR1 SGHNT, CDR2 YYREEE (reference sequence). The chain's CDR3 is CASSLRLAGAEQYF. The CDR3, as DNA: TGTGCCAGCAGCTTGCGACTAGCGGGAGCCGAGCAGTACTTC.

The V gene is TRBV7-8, the J gene TRBJ1-1; possibly TRBD1 for D (6 bases). Germline V gives CDR1 SGHVS, CDR2 FQNEAQ. Trimming took 5 bases from V and 1 from J, leaving 11 bases between them. The CDR3 consists of 14 residues. CDR3 in amino acids: CASSPHRENTEAFF. The CDR3 region has the DNA TGTGCCAGCAGCCCTCACAGGGAGAACACTGAAGCTTTCTTT.